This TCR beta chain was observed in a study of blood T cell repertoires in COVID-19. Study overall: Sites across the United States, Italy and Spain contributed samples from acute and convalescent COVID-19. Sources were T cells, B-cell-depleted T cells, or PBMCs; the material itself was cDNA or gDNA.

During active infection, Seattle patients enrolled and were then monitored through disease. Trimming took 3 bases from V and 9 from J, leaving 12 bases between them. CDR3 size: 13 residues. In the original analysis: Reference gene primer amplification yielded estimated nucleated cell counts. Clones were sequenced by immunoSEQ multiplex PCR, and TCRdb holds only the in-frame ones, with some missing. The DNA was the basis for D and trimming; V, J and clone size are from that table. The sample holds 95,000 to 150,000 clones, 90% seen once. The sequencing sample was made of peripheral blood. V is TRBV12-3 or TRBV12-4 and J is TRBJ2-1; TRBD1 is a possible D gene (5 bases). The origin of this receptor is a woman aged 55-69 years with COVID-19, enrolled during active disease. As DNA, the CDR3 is TGTGCCAGCAGTTTGGTGGGGCATGGTGAGCAGTTCTTC. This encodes CASSLVGHGEQFF.